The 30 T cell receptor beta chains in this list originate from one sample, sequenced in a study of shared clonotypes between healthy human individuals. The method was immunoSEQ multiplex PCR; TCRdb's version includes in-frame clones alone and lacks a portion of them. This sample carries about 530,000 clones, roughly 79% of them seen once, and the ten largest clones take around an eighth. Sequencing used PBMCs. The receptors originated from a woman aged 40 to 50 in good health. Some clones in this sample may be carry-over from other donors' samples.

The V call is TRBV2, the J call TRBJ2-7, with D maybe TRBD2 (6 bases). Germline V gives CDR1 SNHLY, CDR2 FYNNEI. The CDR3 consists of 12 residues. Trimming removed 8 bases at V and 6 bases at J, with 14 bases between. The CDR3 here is CASLYFGGEQYF. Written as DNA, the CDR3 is TGTGCCAGCCTTTATTTCGGGGGCGAGCAGTACTTC.

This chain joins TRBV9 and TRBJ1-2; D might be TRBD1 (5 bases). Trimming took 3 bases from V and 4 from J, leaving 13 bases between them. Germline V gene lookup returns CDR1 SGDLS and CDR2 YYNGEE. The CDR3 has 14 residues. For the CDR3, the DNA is TGTGCCAGCAGCGGGACACGTTCAGCCTATGGCTACACCTTC. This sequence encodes CASSGTRSAYGYTF.

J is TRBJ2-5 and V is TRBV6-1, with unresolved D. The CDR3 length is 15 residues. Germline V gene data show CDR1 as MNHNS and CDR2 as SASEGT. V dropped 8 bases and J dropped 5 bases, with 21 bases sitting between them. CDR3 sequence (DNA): TGTGCCAGCTCGAGAGATCCGGGTGGATGGGAGACCCAGTACTTC. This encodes CASSRDPGGWETQYF.

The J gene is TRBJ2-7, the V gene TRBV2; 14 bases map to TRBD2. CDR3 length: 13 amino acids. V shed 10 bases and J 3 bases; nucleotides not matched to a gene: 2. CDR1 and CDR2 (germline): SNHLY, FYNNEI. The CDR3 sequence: CATGTSGSYEQYF. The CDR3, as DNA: TGTGCCACCGGGACTAGCGGGAGCTACGAGCAGTACTTC.

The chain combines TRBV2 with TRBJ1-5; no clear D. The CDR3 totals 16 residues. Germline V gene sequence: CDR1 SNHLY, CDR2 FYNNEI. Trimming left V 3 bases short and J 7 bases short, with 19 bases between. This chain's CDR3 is CASSENVRGVRQPQHF. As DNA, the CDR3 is TGTGCCAGCAGTGAGAACGTCCGGGGAGTAAGACAGCCCCAGCATTTT.

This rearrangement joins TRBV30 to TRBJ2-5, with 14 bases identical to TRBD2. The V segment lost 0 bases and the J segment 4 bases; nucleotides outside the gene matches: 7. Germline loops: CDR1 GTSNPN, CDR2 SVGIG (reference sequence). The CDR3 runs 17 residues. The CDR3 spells CAWSVRLAGGLGETQYF. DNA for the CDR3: TGTGCCTGGAGTGTACGACTAGCGGGAGGGCTAGGAGAGACCCAGTACTTC.

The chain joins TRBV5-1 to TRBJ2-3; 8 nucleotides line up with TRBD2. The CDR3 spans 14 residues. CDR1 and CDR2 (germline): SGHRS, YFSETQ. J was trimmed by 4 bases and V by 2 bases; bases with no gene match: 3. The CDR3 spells CASSLSGRSDTQYF. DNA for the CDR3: TGCGCCAGCAGCTTAAGCGGGAGATCAGATACGCAGTATTTT.

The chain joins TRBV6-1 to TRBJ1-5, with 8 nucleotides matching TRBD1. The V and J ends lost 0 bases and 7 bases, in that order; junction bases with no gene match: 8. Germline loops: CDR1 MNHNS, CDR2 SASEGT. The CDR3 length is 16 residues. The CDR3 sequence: CASSEAYSGGWQPQHF. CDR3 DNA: TGTGCCAGCAGTGAAGCGTATTCAGGGGGCTGGCAGCCCCAGCATTTT.

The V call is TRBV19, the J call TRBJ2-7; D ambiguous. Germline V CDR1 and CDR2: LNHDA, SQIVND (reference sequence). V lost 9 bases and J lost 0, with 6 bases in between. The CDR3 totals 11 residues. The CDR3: CASTDSYEQYF. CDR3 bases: TGTGCCAGCACCGACTCCTACGAGCAGTACTTC.

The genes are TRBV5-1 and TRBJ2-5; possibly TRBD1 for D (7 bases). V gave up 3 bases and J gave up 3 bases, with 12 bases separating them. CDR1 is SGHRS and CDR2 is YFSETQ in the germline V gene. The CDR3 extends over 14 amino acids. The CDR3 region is CASSSRDRKETQYF. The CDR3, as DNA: TGCGCCAGCAGCTCGCGGGACAGAAAAGAGACCCAGTACTTC.

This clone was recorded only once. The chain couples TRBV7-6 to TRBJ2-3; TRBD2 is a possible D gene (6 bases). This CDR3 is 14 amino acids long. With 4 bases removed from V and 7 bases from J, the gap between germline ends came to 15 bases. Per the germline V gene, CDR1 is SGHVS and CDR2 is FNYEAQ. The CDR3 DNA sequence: TGTGCCAGCAGCTCCGGGACTGTAGGGCATACGCAGTATTTT. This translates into CASSSGTVGHTQYF.

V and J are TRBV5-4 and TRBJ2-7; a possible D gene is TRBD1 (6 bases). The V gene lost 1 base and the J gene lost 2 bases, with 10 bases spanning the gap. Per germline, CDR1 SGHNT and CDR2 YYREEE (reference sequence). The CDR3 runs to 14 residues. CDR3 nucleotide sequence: TGTGCCAGCAGCTTGTCGAAGGGGGCCTACGAGCAGTACTTC. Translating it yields CASSLSKGAYEQYF.

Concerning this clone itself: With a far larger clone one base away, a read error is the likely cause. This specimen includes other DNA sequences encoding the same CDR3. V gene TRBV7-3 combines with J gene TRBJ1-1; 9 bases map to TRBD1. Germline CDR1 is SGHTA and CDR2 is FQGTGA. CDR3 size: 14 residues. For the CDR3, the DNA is TGTGCTAGCAGCGTGACAGGGGGGAACACTGAAGCTTTCTTT. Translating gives CASSVTGGNTEAFF.

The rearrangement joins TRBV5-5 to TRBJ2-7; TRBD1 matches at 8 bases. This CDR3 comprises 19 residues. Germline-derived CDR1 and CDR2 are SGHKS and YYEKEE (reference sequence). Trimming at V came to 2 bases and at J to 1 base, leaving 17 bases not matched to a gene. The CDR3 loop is CASSLAVRTGGLGSYEQYF. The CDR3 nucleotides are TGTGCCAGCAGCTTAGCGGTGAGAACAGGGGGACTGGGGTCCTACGAGCAGTACTTC.

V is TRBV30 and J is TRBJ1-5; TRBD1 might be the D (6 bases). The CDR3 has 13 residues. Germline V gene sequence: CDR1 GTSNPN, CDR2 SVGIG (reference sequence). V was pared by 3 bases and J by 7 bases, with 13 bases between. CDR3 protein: CAWSRGAGQPQHF. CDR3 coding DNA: TGTGCCTGGAGCAGGGGCGCGGGGCAGCCCCAGCATTTT.

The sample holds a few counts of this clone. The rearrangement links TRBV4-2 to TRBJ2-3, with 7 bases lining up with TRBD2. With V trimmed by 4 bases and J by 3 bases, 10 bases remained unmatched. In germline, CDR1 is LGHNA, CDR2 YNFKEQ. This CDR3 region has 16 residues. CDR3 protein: CASSPTRDYKTDTQYF. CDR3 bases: TGTGCCAGCAGCCCGACCCGGGACTACAAAACAGATACGCAGTATTTT.

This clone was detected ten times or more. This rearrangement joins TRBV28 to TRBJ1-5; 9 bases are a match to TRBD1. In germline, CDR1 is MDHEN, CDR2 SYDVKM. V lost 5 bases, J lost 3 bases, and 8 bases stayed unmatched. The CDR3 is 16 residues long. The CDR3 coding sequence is TGTGCCAGCAGTATGGTGACAGGGGGACTCAATCAGCCCCAGCATTTT. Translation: CASSMVTGGLNQPQHF.

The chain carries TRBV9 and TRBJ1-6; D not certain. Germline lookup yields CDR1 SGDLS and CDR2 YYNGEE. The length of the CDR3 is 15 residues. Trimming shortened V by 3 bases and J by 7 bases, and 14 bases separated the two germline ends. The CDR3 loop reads CASSATGARNSPLHF. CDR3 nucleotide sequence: TGTGCCAGCAGCGCGACCGGAGCAAGAAATTCACCCCTCCACTTT.

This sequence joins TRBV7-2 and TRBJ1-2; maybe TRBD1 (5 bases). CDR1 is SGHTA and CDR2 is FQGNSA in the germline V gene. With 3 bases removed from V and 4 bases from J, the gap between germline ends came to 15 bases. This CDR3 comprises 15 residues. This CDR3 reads CASSLEGRGAYGYTF. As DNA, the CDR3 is TGTGCCAGCAGCTTGGAGGGGAGGGGCGCCTATGGCTACACCTTC.

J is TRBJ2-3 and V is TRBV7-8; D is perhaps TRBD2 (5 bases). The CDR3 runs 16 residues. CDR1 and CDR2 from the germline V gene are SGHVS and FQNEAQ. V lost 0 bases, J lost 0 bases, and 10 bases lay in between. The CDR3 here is CASSLARRTSTDTQYF. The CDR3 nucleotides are TGTGCCAGCAGCTTAGCGCGGAGGACTAGCACAGATACGCAGTATTTT. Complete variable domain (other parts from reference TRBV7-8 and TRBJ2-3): GAGVSQSPRYKVAKRGQDVALRCDPISGHVSLFWYQQALGQGPEFLTYFQNEAQLDKSGLPSDRFFAERPEGSVSTLKIQRTQQEDSAVYLCASSLARRTSTDTQYFGPGTRLTVL.

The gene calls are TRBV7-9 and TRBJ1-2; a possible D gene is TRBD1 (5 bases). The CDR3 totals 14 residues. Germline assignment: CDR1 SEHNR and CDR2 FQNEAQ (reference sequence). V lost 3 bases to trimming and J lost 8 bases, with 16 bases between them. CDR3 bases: TGTGCCAGCAGCTTGCAGGTTGGGGGATACGGCTACACCTTC. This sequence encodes CASSLQVGGYGYTF.

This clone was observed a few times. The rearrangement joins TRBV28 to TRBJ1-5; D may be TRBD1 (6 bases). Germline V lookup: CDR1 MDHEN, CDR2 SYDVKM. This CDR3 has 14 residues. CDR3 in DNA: TGTGCATGGTCCGGGGGCTGGCGCAATCAGCCCCAGCATTTT. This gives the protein CAWSGGWRNQPQHF.

CDR3: CASSDGRQGVTGELFF. The CDR3 DNA is TGTGCCAGCAGTGACGGCAGGCAGGGGGTTACCGGGGAGCTGTTTTTT. The chain carries TRBV2 and TRBJ2-2, with 7 bases identical to TRBD1. The length of the CDR3 is 16 residues. The germline CDR1 and CDR2 sequences are SNHLY and FYNNEI. The ends lost 3 bases at V and 5 bases at J; junction bases unmatched: 9.

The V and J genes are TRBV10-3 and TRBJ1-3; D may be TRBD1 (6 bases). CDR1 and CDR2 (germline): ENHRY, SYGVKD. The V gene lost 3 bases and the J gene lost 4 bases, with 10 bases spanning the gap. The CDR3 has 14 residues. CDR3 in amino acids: CAISDSTGGNTIYF. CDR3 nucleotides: TGTGCCATCAGTGACTCGACAGGCGGAAACACCATATATTTT.

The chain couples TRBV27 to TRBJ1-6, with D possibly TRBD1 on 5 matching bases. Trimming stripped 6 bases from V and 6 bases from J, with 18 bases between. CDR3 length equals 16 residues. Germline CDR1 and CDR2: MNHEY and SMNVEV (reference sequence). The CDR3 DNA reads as TGTGCCAGCAGGCCTCGTGGGGGTCTGAGTAATTCACCCCTCCACTTT. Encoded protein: CASRPRGGLSNSPLHF.

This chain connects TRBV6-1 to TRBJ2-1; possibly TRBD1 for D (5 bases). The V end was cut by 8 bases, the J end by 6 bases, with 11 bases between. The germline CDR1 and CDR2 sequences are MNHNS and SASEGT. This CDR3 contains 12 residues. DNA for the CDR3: TGTGCCAGCGACGACAGAGTCAATGAGCAGTTCTTC. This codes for CASDDRVNEQFF.

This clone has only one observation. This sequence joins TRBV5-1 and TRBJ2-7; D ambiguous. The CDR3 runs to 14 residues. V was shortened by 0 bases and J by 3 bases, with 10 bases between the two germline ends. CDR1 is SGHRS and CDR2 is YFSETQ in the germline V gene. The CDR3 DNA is TGCGCCAGCAGCTTGGAGGTCCCTTACTACGAGCAGTACTTC. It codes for CASSLEVPYYEQYF.

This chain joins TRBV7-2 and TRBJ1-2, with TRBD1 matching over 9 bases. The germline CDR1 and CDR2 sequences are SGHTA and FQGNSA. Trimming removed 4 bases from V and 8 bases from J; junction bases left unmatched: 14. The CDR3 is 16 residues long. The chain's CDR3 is CASSSTPPGQGSGYTF. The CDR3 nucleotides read TGTGCCAGCAGCTCGACCCCCCCGGGACAGGGATCCGGCTACACCTTC.

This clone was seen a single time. CDR3 loop: CSVDVGAYGYTF. DNA for the CDR3: TGCAGCGTTGATGTAGGGGCCTATGGCTACACCTTC. V and J are TRBV29-1 and TRBJ1-2, with D perhaps matching TRBD1 (5 bases). Germline CDR1 and CDR2: SQVTM and ANQGSEA. V lost 3 bases, J lost 4 bases, and 9 bases lay in between. The CDR3 sequence is 12 residues long.

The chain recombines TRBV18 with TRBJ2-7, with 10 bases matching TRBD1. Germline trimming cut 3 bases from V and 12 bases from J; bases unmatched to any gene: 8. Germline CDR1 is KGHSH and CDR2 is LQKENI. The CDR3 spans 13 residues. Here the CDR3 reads CASSPDGTGVLYF. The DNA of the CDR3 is TGTGCCAGCTCACCGGACGGGACAGGGGTCCTGTACTTC.